This TCR beta chain was recovered during a study of blood T cell repertoires in COVID-19. Germline V CDR1 and CDR2: MNHEY, SVGAGI. There are 15 residues in the CDR3. V was pared by 7 bases and J by 4 bases, with 16 bases between. Some clones are missing from TCRdb's copy, which holds only in-frame ones; the method was immunoSEQ multiplex PCR. The sample consists of 200,000 to 250,000 clones, approximately 85% of them appearing once. V and J are TRBV6-5 and TRBJ2-2; TRBD2 might be the D (5 bases). This TCR came from a woman older than 75 with COVID-19, enrolled during active disease. Sequenced input: peripheral blood. The CDR3 loop is CASTSRGPGTGELFF. CDR3 in DNA: TGTGCCAGCACCTCGCGCGGGCCCGGCACCGGGGAGCTGTTTTTT.